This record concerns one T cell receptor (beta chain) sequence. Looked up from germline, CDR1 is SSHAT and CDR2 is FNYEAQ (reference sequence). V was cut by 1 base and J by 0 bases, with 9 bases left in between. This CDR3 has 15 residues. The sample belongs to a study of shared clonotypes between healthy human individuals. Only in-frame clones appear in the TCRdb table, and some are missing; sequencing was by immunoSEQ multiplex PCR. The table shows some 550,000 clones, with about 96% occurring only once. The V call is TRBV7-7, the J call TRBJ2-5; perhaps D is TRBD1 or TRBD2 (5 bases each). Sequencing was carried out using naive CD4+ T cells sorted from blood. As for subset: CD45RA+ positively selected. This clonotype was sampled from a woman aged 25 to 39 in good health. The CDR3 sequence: CASSLGGRYQETQYF. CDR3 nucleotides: TGTGCCAGCAGCTTAGGGGGACGGTACCAAGAGACCCAGTACTTC.